This T cell receptor beta chain is from a study of human T cells and chemical hapten exposure. The overall study: Small differences in pooled library volume mainly drove the variation in TCR yields per sample. Study-level results: Once DPC sensitization occurred, TCRs above 1 in 1000 frequency showed no change.

The time point here: healthy volunteer bleed at 6 weeks. Total RNA was extracted from unfractionated whole blood. Unique molecular identifiers were attached to individual cDNA molecules within the library. Original data processing: TCRs per sample had a median of roughly 96,000 and ranged from about 20,000 to 700,000. TCRdb fed the RACE reads into MiXCR, producing one record per CDR3 protein. The V and J calls come from TCRdb's annotation, not from the publication. The table includes some 65,000 distinct CDR3 sequences, roughly 6.6% detected once. This clonotype was detected only a few times. Antigen: not known. The CDR3 spans 13 residues. Unmatched junction bases numbered 6, after V lost 5 bases and J lost 2 bases. Germline V gene sequence: CDR1 DFQATT, CDR2 SNEGSKA (reference sequence).

V and J are TRBV20-1 and TRBJ2-7; the match to TRBD2 covers 7 bases. Sequencing was done on a sample of whole blood. The TCR was taken from a female donor in good health. Some clones in this sample may be carry-over from other donors' samples. The DNA for the CDR3 is TGCAGTGCTCGAAGGACTAGTACCTACGAGCAGTACTTC. Residues: CSARRTSTYEQYF.